The 21 T cell receptor beta chains listed next were all sequenced from one sample in a study of blood T cells in healthy people across ages (dated by TCRdb to the mid-2010s). The library was built by means of 5' RACE. This sample was sequenced with an Illumina HiSeq 2500. The second PCR ran for about 6 to 12 cycles and used a J-beta primer mix along with a sample-barcoded 5' primer. The public reads were quality trimmed at Q25 with fastp and then assembled into clones with MiXCR by TCRdb, keeping productive beta chains. Merged by CDR3 protein, the rows form single entries marked with the most common genes and DNA. The sample has 800,000 or so distinct CDR3 sequences on record, 20% to 25% of them singletons. In total, the top ten clones hold approximately 4% of the sample. These data also featured in a second study, about T cells of mothers and their children.

The sequenced sample was blood. The source is a boy between 10 and 17 years old in good health.

Here the CDR3 reads CSAPRTAGELFF. The CDR3 DNA follows: TGCAGTGCTCCTAGGACGGCCGGGGAGCTGTTTTTT. The rearrangement links TRBV20-1 to TRBJ2-2; D is unclear. The CDR3 totals 12 residues. V was trimmed by 5 bases and J by 6 bases, leaving 10 bases between them. Germline lookup yields CDR1 DFQATT and CDR2 SNEGSKA (reference sequence).

With regard to this clonotype: It is likely a read error, because the conserved phenylalanine at the end of the CDR3 is missing. The rearrangement joins TRBV18 to TRBJ2-5; no clear D gene. The V gene lost 2 bases and the J gene lost 1 base, with 11 bases spanning the gap. The CDR3 sequence is 15 residues long. CDR1 is KGHSH and CDR2 is LQKENI in the germline V gene. CDR3 DNA: TGTGCCAGCTCACCAATCCCCCTAGGCCAAGAGACCCAGTACCTC. It specifies CASSPIPLGQETQYL.

This chain joins TRBV29-1 and TRBJ2-5, with a tentative D call TRBD2 (6 bases). The J call is doubtful: the DNA matches TRBJ2-7 better. The CDR3 runs 14 residues. Per the germline V gene, CDR1 is SQVTM and CDR2 is ANQGSEA. As DNA, the CDR3 is TGCAGCGTTGACCCATCCGGAAACGGGGGCGAGCAGTACTTC. Its protein is CSVDPSGNGGEQYF.

The rearrangement links TRBV28 to TRBJ1-2; D is ambiguous. V lost 3 bases to trimming and J lost 2 bases, with 7 bases between them. CDR1 is MDHEN and CDR2 is SYDVKM in the germline V gene. The CDR3 extends over 13 amino acids. The DNA for the CDR3 is TGTGCCAGCAGTTTCGTCCCAAACTATGGCTACACCTTC. Protein product: CASSFVPNYGYTF.

The chain has TRBV4-3 and TRBJ1-1, with D hard to call. Germline CDR1 is LGHNA and CDR2 is YSLEER. The CDR3 contains 15 residues. V was pared by 1 base and J by 0 bases, with 9 bases between. This CDR3 reads CASSQVSEMNTEAFF. CDR3 bases: TGCGCCAGCAGCCAAGTATCGGAGATGAACACTGAAGCTTTCTTT.

The CDR3 DNA reads as TGCAGTGCCCCCGCCTTAGGCGAGCAGTACTTC. It encodes CSAPALGEQYF. The gene calls are TRBV20-1 and TRBJ2-7; the D is unclear. The CDR3 consists of 11 residues. With 6 bases removed from V and 6 bases from J, the gap between germline ends came to 12 bases. Germline V lookup: CDR1 DFQATT, CDR2 SNEGSKA (reference sequence).

V gene TRBV29-1 combines with J gene TRBJ2-1, with D possibly called TRBD1 or TRBD2 (5 bases each). The CDR3 sequence is 14 residues long. The V end lost 1 base, the J end lost 6 bases, and 13 bases lay between the germline ends. Germline V gene sequence: CDR1 SQVTM, CDR2 ANQGSEA. In DNA form, the CDR3 reads TGCAGCGTTGAAGGCCAGGGTGGGGGCAATGAGCAGTTCTTC. Protein sequence: CSVEGQGGGNEQFF.

As DNA, the CDR3 is TGTGCCAGCAGCGTAGTCGGAGAGTCTAGCACAGATACGCAGTATTTT. It is translated as CASSVVGESSTDTQYF. This chain joins TRBV9 and TRBJ2-3; D gene unclear. Germline CDR1 reads SGDLS; CDR2 reads YYNGEE. Trimming removed 0 bases at V and 0 bases at J, with 11 bases between. The CDR3 is 16 amino acids.

The chain couples TRBV5-1 to TRBJ2-5; no firm D call. Trimming cost V 3 bases and J 3 bases, with 15 bases left between them. This CDR3 spans 15 amino acids. The germline V gene has CDR1 SGHRS and CDR2 YFSETQ. CDR3 sequence (DNA): TGCGCCAGCAGCTCTTCCCGCCTGGGCGAAGAGACCCAGTACTTC. Translation gives CASSSSRLGEETQYF. The full variable domain, rest sourced from reference TRBV5-1 and TRBJ2-5, is KAGVTQTPRYLIKTRGQQVTLSCSPISGHRSVSWYQQTPGQGLQFLFEYFSETQRNKGNFPGRFSGRQFSNSRSEMNVSTLELGDSALYLCASSSSRLGEETQYFGPGTRLLVL.

This clonotype showed up just a few times. The chain couples TRBV11-2 to TRBJ2-3; D may be TRBD1 (6 bases). The CDR3 is 16 amino acids. The V end was cut by 0 bases, the J end by 2 bases, with 12 bases between. The germline V gene encodes CDR1 SGHAT and CDR2 FQNNGV. The CDR3 region has the DNA TGTGCCAGCAGCTTAGATGGGGGCCCAGCCACAGATACGCAGTATTTT. It specifies CASSLDGGPATDTQYF.

There are a few counts of this clonotype. This sequence joins TRBV29-1 and TRBJ2-7; weak D call: TRBD2 (5 bases). This CDR3 spans 14 amino acids. Germline V CDR1 and CDR2: SQVTM, ANQGSEA. V lost 1 base and J 4 bases, leaving 14 bases between the germline ends. The CDR3 DNA is TGCAGCGTTGAAGTCCGAGGGTCCTCGTACGAGCAGTACTTC. It yields the protein CSVEVRGSSYEQYF.

This clonotype was seen a few times. The rearrangement links TRBV28 to TRBJ1-4; a weak D match, TRBD1 (5 bases). Per germline, CDR1 MDHEN and CDR2 SYDVKM. The CDR3 spans 15 residues. Between the trimmed V and J ends, which lost 5 bases and 5 bases, there was a span of 15 bases. CDR3 sequence (DNA): TGTGCCAGCAGTCGAACCGGGACCGCGAATGAAAAACTGTTTTTT. This translates into CASSRTGTANEKLFF. Variable domain in full (rest from reference TRBV28 and TRBJ1-4): DVKVTQSSRYLVKRTGEKVFLECVQDMDHENMFWYRQDPGLGLRLIYFSYDVKMKEKGDIPEGYSVSREKKERFSLILESASTNQTSMYLCASSRTGTANEKLFFGSGTQLSVL.

The V gene is TRBV20-1, the J gene TRBJ2-5; possibly TRBD1 for D (6 bases). Germline V gene sequence: CDR1 DFQATT, CDR2 SNEGSKA (reference sequence). The CDR3 is 15 residues long. The V gene lost 3 bases and the J gene lost 1 base, with 15 bases spanning the gap. Here the CDR3 reads CSASRPGHIQETQYF. In DNA form, the CDR3 reads TGCAGTGCTAGCCGACCGGGACACATCCAAGAGACCCAGTACTTC.

V and J are TRBV12-3 or TRBV12-4 and TRBJ2-3; weak D call: TRBD1 (5 bases). The CDR3 is 14 residues long. Between the trimmed V and J ends, which lost 5 bases and 0 bases, there was a span of 9 bases. The CDR3 sequence is CASSAGMSTDTQYF. The DNA for the CDR3 is TGTGCCAGCAGTGCAGGGATGAGCACAGATACGCAGTATTTT.

J is TRBJ2-1 and V is TRBV7-9; TRBD1 might be the D (7 bases). TRBJ2-7 explains the end of the DNA better; the J call may be wrong. CDR1 is SEHNR, CDR2 FQNEAQ, per germline (reference sequence). The CDR3 totals 15 residues. The CDR3 DNA reads TGTGCCAGCAGCTTTTGGGGGGACAGCTCATACGAGCAGTACTTC. Amino acids: CASSFWGDSSYEQYF.

This clonotype was seen many times. V gene TRBV29-1 combines with J gene TRBJ1-4, with 8 bases that match TRBD1. The CDR3 length is 16 residues. Germline V CDR1 and CDR2: SQVTM, ANQGSEA. J gave up 2 bases and V 3 bases, and 8 bases lay outside the gene matches. The CDR3 DNA reads TGCAGCGTTGAGTCGACAGGGGTTGGCACTAATGAAAAACTGTTTTTT. Translating gives CSVESTGVGTNEKLFF.

V and J are TRBV2 and TRBJ1-2; D remains unclear. This CDR3 contains 15 residues. Looked up from germline, CDR1 is SNHLY and CDR2 is FYNNEI. V was cut by 0 bases and J by 4 bases, with 12 bases left in between. CDR3 residues: CASSEAAAGSYGYTF. The CDR3 DNA is TGTGCCAGCAGTGAAGCTGCGGCAGGCTCCTATGGCTACACCTTC.

This chain joins TRBV2 and TRBJ2-2, with 11 positions matching TRBD2. The CDR3 totals 15 residues. V lost 4 bases to trimming and J lost 6 bases; unmatched junction nucleotides: 4. Germline V lookup: CDR1 SNHLY, CDR2 FYNNEI. The CDR3 loop is CASSVTSGSPGELFF. CDR3 DNA: TGTGCCAGCAGTGTAACTAGCGGGAGCCCCGGGGAGCTGTTTTTT.

This clonotype was seen a handful of times. The chain has TRBV18 and TRBJ1-2; TRBD1 aligns across 8 bases. This CDR3 is 16 amino acids long. Germline V gene sequence: CDR1 KGHSH, CDR2 LQKENI. Germline trimming cut 6 bases from V and 0 bases from J; bases unmatched to any gene: 9. In DNA form, the CDR3 reads TGTGCCAGCTCCAGGACAGGGTCCCCAGCTAACTATGGCTACACCTTC. This sequence encodes CASSRTGSPANYGYTF.

This clonotype was counted a few times. The J gene is TRBJ2-3, the V gene TRBV6-2 or TRBV6-3, with TRBD2 matching 12 bases. The CDR3 runs 15 residues. The ends lost 10 bases at V and 2 bases at J; junction bases unmatched: 7. The germline V gene has CDR1 MNHEY and CDR2 SVGEGT. CDR3 DNA sequence: TGTGCCACCGGACTAGCGGGAACCAACACAGATACGCAGTATTTT. It translates to CATGLAGTNTDTQYF.

The chain uses TRBV25-1 and TRBJ2-2; D might be TRBD1 or TRBD2, each matching 5 bases. V lost 5 bases and J lost 5, with 15 bases in between. The CDR3 has 15 residues. Looked up from germline, CDR1 is MGHDK and CDR2 is SYGVNS. CDR3 nucleotides: TGTGCCAGCAGTATGACCGGGGCGGAAACCGGGGAGCTGTTTTTT. Translation: CASSMTGAETGELFF.